The sequence of this T cell receptor (beta chain) was determined in a study of T cells after somatic rescue of genetic block. Sequencing used immunoSEQ multiplex PCR; TCRdb keeps in-frame clones, though not all of them. The sample records 13,000 to 15,000 clones, 70% to 80% being singletons. This CDR3 is 14 amino acids long. V was cut by 10 bases and J by 2 bases, with 12 bases left in between. Germline V gene sequence: CDR1 SEHNR, CDR2 FQNEAQ (reference sequence). The V call is TRBV7-9, the J call TRBJ2-6; D is uncertain. The sequence was obtained from a boy younger than 18. Sequenced material: peripheral blood mononuclear cells (PBMCs). CDR3 protein: CAIPQPPGANVLTF. CDR3 nucleotide sequence: TGTGCCATCCCTCAGCCCCCTGGGGCCAACGTCCTGACTTTC.